Included here is one T cell receptor beta chain sequence, with context. This sample was taken from a study of OX40 agonist ivuxolimab in advanced cancers. Some clones are missing from TCRdb's copy, which holds only in-frame ones; the method was immunoSEQ multiplex PCR. The sample records some 69,000 clones, around 89% being singletons. V was shortened by 0 bases and J by 7 bases, with 4 bases between the two germline ends. The CDR3 covers 11 residues. The germline gives CDR1 SGHDT, CDR2 YYEEEE. The gene calls are TRBV5-6 and TRBJ1-1; D ambiguous. Material: CD4+ or CD8+ T cells sorted from blood, obtained in a trial of the OX40 agonist ivuxolimab. The source is an adult with an advanced solid tumor such as melanoma, head and neck, liver or kidney cancer. The CDR3 loop is CASSLGVEAFF. In DNA form, the CDR3 reads TGTGCCAGCAGCTTGGGAGTTGAAGCTTTCTTT.